One sample yielded the 16 T cell receptor beta chains listed below, sequenced in a study of T cell clones after liver transplantation. Profiled with immunoSEQ multiplex PCR; TCRdb holds only in-frame clones, not every one. Of tens of thousands of clones in the sample, 70% to 75% were seen once. Sequenced material: CD4+ T cells from blood, taken before liver transplant. Receptors originate from a human donor who received a liver transplant.

This clone was detected ten times or more. The CDR3: CASRQGAEAYEQYF. CDR3 nucleotides: TGTGCCAGCAGACAGGGGGCGGAGGCCTACGAGCAGTACTTC. V gene TRBV2 combines with J gene TRBJ2-7, with 9 positions matching TRBD1. Trimming cost V 6 bases and J 2 bases; bases outside gene matches: 5. CDR1 is SNHLY, CDR2 FYNNEI, per germline. The length of the CDR3 is 14 residues.

The chain couples TRBV4-1 to TRBJ1-2; 7 nucleotides match TRBD1. Losses at the gene ends were 1 base for V and 8 bases for J; bases not matched to a gene: 7. Germline V CDR1 and CDR2: MGHRA, YSYEKL. The CDR3 consists of 14 residues. The CDR3 DNA follows: TGCGCCAGCAGCCAAGGGAAACAGGGGAAGGGCTACACCTTC. Protein product: CASSQGKQGKGYTF.

This chain links TRBV2 with TRBJ1-5; D gene ambiguous. V was cut by 0 bases and J by 6 bases, with 12 bases left in between. The CDR3 extends over 15 amino acids. The germline CDR1 and CDR2 sequences are SNHLY and FYNNEI. As DNA, the CDR3 is TGTGCCAGCAGTGAAGCCCTGAGAGCAAGTCAGCCCCAGCATTTT. This codes for CASSEALRASQPQHF.

The V and J genes are TRBV4-1 and TRBJ2-3; D gene unclear. The CDR3 contains 15 residues. V gave up 5 bases and J gave up 1 base, with 13 bases separating them. The germline CDR1 and CDR2 sequences are MGHRA and YSYEKL. The CDR3 DNA reads TGCGCCAGCAGCTCAGACCAGGTGGGCACAGATACGCAGTATTTT. This sequence encodes CASSSDQVGTDTQYF.

The rearrangement uses TRBV7-2 and TRBJ1-5; 9 nucleotides agree with TRBD1. The CDR3 has 15 residues. The germline V gene has CDR1 SGHTA and CDR2 FQGNSA. Trimming cost V 1 base and J 5 bases; bases outside gene matches: 3. CDR3 nucleotides: TGTGCCAGCAGCTTAGGCGGACAGGGGTATCAGCCCCAGCATTTT. Amino acids: CASSLGGQGYQPQHF. Drawing the rest from reference TRBV7-2 and TRBJ1-5, the complete variable domain is GAGVSQSPSNKVTEKGKDVELRCDPISGHTALYWYRQSLGQGLEFLIYFQGNSAPDKSGLPSDRFSAERTGGSVSTLTIQRTQQEDSAVYLCASSLGGQGYQPQHFGDGTRLSIL.

J is TRBJ2-3 and V is TRBV10-2, with TRBD2 identical over 16 bases. The junction had 3 bases not matched to a gene; V was cut back by 3 bases and J by 3 bases. The CDR3 spans 17 residues. Germline V gene sequence: CDR1 WSHSY, CDR2 SAAADI. This chain's CDR3 is CASSEGTSGGATDTQYF. CDR3 bases: TGCGCCAGCAGTGAAGGGACTAGCGGGGGGGCGACAGATACGCAGTATTTT.

This clone was detected a few times. This sequence joins TRBV5-1 and TRBJ1-3; 9 bases match TRBD1. The CDR3 totals 16 residues. V trimming: 4 bases; J trimming: 1 base; junction bases outside the gene matches: 6. In germline, CDR1 is SGHRS, CDR2 YFSETQ. The CDR3, as DNA: TGCGCCAGCAGCCACGAACAGGGGGCATCTGGAAACACCATATATTTT. Its protein is CASSHEQGASGNTIYF.

The V and J genes are TRBV19 and TRBJ1-2; 9 nucleotides agree with TRBD1. CDR1 is LNHDA, CDR2 SQIVND, per germline (reference sequence). This CDR3 has 15 residues. Trimming at V came to 5 bases and at J to 7 bases, leaving 11 bases not matched to a gene. The CDR3, as DNA: TGTGCCAGTAGTCTCTGGGACAGGGTACAACTTGGCTACACCTTC. It is translated as CASSLWDRVQLGYTF.

The rearrangement links TRBV14 to TRBJ1-1; D is perhaps TRBD1 (5 bases). CDR1 and CDR2 from the germline V gene are SGHDN and FVKESK. The CDR3 loop spans 15 amino acids. Deletions cut 2 bases from V and 7 bases from J, with 17 bases between. CDR3 DNA: TGTGCCAGCAGCCAATTTGGACCTCGACAGTTTGAAGCTTTCTTT. This encodes CASSQFGPRQFEAFF.

CDR3 DNA: TGTGCCAGTAGTCTTCAGGGAAGAGCTGCCTACGAGCAGTACTTC. It translates to CASSLQGRAAYEQYF. The chain couples TRBV19 to TRBJ2-7; D may be TRBD1 (5 bases). V was shortened by 5 bases and J by 2 bases, with 16 bases between the two germline ends. Germline V gene sequence: CDR1 LNHDA, CDR2 SQIVND (reference sequence). This CDR3 contains 15 residues.

With regard to this clone: This specimen includes other DNA sequences encoding the same CDR3. The chain combines TRBV7-2 with TRBJ2-3, with 8 bases that match TRBD1. The V gene end was trimmed by 1 base and the J gene end by 3 bases; junction bases not matched to a gene: 0. The CDR3 spans 14 residues. Germline V gene data show CDR1 as SGHTA and CDR2 as FQGNSA. The CDR3 bases are TGTGCCAGCAGCTTAGACAGGGGGACAGATACGCAGTATTTT. Translating it yields CASSLDRGTDTQYF.

The V and J genes are TRBV4-1 and TRBJ2-7; D gene ambiguous. The V gene's germline CDR1 is MGHRA and CDR2 YSYEKL. CDR3 length equals 13 residues. V lost 4 bases and J 0 bases, leaving 7 bases between the germline ends. CDR3 residues: CASSPDISYEQYF. Here the CDR3 DNA reads TGCGCCAGCAGCCCTGACATCTCCTACGAGCAGTACTTC.

The chain couples TRBV4-2 to TRBJ2-1; 8 nucleotides align to TRBD1. This CDR3 has 15 residues. Germline trimming cut 6 bases from V and 0 bases from J; bases unmatched to any gene: 4. The germline V gene has CDR1 LGHNA and CDR2 YNFKEQ. DNA of the CDR3: TGTGCCAGCAGTCCCGACAGGGGCTCCTACAATGAGCAGTTCTTC. It yields the protein CASSPDRGSYNEQFF.

The V call is TRBV28, the J call TRBJ2-3; possible D gene TRBD1, 5 bases. V was cut by 6 bases and J by 1 base, with 14 bases left in between. The CDR3 loop spans 15 amino acids. Germline V gene sequence: CDR1 MDHEN, CDR2 SYDVKM. The chain's CDR3 is CASRAPGWGTDTQYF. CDR3 sequence (DNA): TGTGCCAGCAGAGCACCAGGGTGGGGCACAGATACGCAGTATTTT. Full variable domain (missing parts from reference TRBV28 and TRBJ2-3): DVKVTQSSRYLVKRTGEKVFLECVQDMDHENMFWYRQDPGLGLRLIYFSYDVKMKEKGDIPEGYSVSREKKERFSLILESASTNQTSMYLCASRAPGWGTDTQYFGPGTRLTVL.

This clone has just one count. The chain is built from TRBV29-1 and TRBJ2-1; TRBD1 matches 8 bases. Germline-derived CDR1 and CDR2 are SQVTM and ANQGSEA. The CDR3 has 13 amino acids. V gave up 2 bases and J gave up 8 bases; unmatched junction bases: 5. DNA for the CDR3: TGCAGCGTTGAACTCCAGGGGGCCGATGAGCAGTTCTTC. Translated, it gives CSVELQGADEQFF.

The CDR3 region has the DNA TGTGCCAGCAGCTGGGACATGGAGGAAAATTCACCCCTCCACTTT. Its translation: CASSWDMEENSPLHF. The chain links TRBV6-1 to TRBJ1-6, with D possibly being TRBD1 (6 bases). Germline CDR1 and CDR2: MNHNS and SASEGT. The CDR3 contains 15 residues. Trimming cost V 6 bases and J 7 bases, with 16 bases left between them.